This T cell receptor (beta chain) is from a study of blood T cell repertoires in COVID-19. Clones were sequenced by immunoSEQ multiplex PCR, and TCRdb holds only the in-frame ones, with some missing. In the table there are under 200,000 clones, roughly 91% of which are singletons. This CDR3 is built from 15 residues. Germline V lookup: CDR1 GTSNPN, CDR2 SVGIG (reference sequence). V was trimmed by 4 bases and J by 0 bases, leaving 10 bases between them. The specimen was peripheral blood. This sequence originates from a man aged 18 to 29 with COVID-19, enrolled during active disease. The chain links TRBV30 to TRBJ1-6; TRBD1 is a possible D gene (6 bases). The CDR3 region has the DNA TGTGCCTGGAACAGGGAAAGCTCCTATAATTCACCCCTCCACTTT. Translating gives CAWNRESSYNSPLHF.